The 9 T cell receptor beta chains listed next were all sequenced from one sample in a study of blood T cell repertoires in COVID-19. Assay used: immunoSEQ multiplex PCR; TCRdb lists only in-frame clones, some missing. The data contain under 300,000 clones, roughly 82% of them singletons. The sequenced material came from peripheral blood. The receptor set was obtained from a man aged 40-49 years who had recovered from COVID-19.

The chain employs TRBV27 and TRBJ2-1; D ambiguous. V lost 3 bases and J 3 bases, leaving 12 bases between the germline ends. The CDR3 has 15 amino acids. Germline-derived CDR1 and CDR2 are MNHEY and SMNVEV (reference sequence). For the CDR3, the DNA is TGTGCCAGCAGTTTGTCGGGTTTCTTCTACAATGAGCAGTTCTTC. The encoded protein is CASSLSGFFYNEQFF.

This chain connects TRBV10-3 to TRBJ2-5; D is ambiguous. The germline CDR1 and CDR2 sequences are ENHRY and SYGVKD. Trimming shortened V by 2 bases and J by 4 bases, and 5 bases separated the two germline ends. The CDR3 covers 12 residues. CDR3 DNA sequence: TGTGCCATCAGTGAGCCCAGAGAGACCCAGTACTTC. Translating gives CAISEPRETQYF.

The chain is built from TRBV23-1 and TRBJ1-3; 9 bases map to TRBD1. TRBV23-1 has ORF status, its function being uncertain. Trimming took 6 bases from V and 7 from J; bases not matched to a gene: 10. This CDR3 region has 15 residues. The CDR3 DNA sequence: TGCGCCAGCAGCAAGGCCCGGGACAGGGATAACACCATATATTTT. Translating gives CASSKARDRDNTIYF.

V and J are TRBV3-1 (or the pseudogene TRBV3-2) and TRBJ1-4; possible D gene TRBD1, 5 bases. Germline V gives CDR1 LGHDT, CDR2 YNNKEL (reference sequence). Between the trimmed V and J ends, which lost 4 bases and 0 bases, there was a span of 9 bases. CDR3 length: 15 residues. The CDR3 is CASSLGGATNEKLFF. DNA of the CDR3: TGTGCCAGCAGCCTCGGGGGGGCAACTAATGAAAAACTGTTTTTT.

The chain recombines TRBV5-4 with TRBJ2-1; 11 bases are a match to TRBD2. The germline V gene has CDR1 SGHNT and CDR2 YYREEE (reference sequence). After removal of 0 bases from V and 4 bases from J, the junction contained 3 bases not matched to a gene. This CDR3 has 16 amino acids. As DNA, the CDR3 is TGTGCCAGCAGCTTGGCTCTAGCGGGGGGATACAATGAGCAGTTCTTC. Translated, it gives CASSLALAGGYNEQFF.

This chain uses TRBV3-1 (or the pseudogene TRBV3-2) with TRBJ1-1; D uncertain. V was cut by 2 bases and J by 11 bases, with 9 bases left in between. Germline CDR1 LGHDT, CDR2 YNNKEL (reference sequence). This CDR3 contains 11 residues. CDR3 coding DNA: TGTGCCAGCAGCCAACGGGGTTTGGCTTTCTTT. Its protein is CASSQRGLAFF.

This chain connects TRBV5-1 to TRBJ1-2; 9 bases line up with TRBD1. CDR3 length equals 13 residues. After removal of 0 bases from V and 11 bases from J, the junction contained 5 bases not matched to a gene. Per germline, CDR1 SGHRS and CDR2 YFSETQ. Here the CDR3 reads CASSLGQGDRYTF. Here the CDR3 DNA reads TGCGCCAGCAGCTTGGGACAGGGGGACCGATACACCTTC.

This chain joins TRBV9 and TRBJ1-1, with D unclear. Trimming pared 0 bases from V and 3 bases from J, leaving 6 bases between. The CDR3 is 13 residues long. Germline CDR1 and CDR2: SGDLS and YYNGEE. The CDR3 DNA reads TGTGCCAGCAGCGTAGGGGAGTACACTGAAGCTTTCTTT. It encodes CASSVGEYTEAFF.

The chain couples TRBV5-1 to TRBJ2-3; D uncertain. Germline V lookup: CDR1 SGHRS, CDR2 YFSETQ. Trimming shortened V by 1 base and J by 1 base, and 4 bases separated the two germline ends. CDR3 length: 13 amino acids. The CDR3 DNA follows: TGCGCCAGCAGCTTGCCAGGCACAGATACGCAGTATTTT. It specifies CASSLPGTDTQYF.